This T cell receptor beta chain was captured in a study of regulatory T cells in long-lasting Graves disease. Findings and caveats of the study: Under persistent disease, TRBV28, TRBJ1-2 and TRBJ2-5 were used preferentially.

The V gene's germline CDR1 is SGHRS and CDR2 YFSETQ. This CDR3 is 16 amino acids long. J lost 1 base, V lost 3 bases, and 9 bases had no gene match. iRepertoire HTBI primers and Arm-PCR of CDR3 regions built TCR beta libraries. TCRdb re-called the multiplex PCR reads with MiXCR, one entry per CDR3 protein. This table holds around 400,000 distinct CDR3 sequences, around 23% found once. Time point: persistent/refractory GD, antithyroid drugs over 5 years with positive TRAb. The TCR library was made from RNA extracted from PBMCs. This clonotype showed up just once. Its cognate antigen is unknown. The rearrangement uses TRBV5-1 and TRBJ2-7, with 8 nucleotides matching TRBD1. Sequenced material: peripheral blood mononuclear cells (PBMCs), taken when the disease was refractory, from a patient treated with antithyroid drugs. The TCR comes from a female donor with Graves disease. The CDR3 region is CASSSHLGQESYEQYF. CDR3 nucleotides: TGCGCCAGCAGCTCTCACCTGGGACAGGAATCCTACGAGCAGTACTTC.